These T cell receptor beta chains were read from a single sample in a study of blood T cell repertoires in COVID-19. TCRdb's copy holds only in-frame clones and misses some; the assay was immunoSEQ multiplex PCR. Among 110,000 or so clones listed, 84% were seen once. The specimen sequenced was peripheral blood. The receptors here all came from a woman in her 40s with acute or convalescent COVID-19. CDR3s include the opening cysteine and the closing phenylalanine or tryptophan. A D gene is named only where the DNA matches it firmly. Clone size, where shown, is once, few, many, or a class for clones that have expanded.

V: TRBV6-5; J: TRBJ1-1; D: TRBD1; size: few; DNA: TGTGCCAGCAGACGACAGGGGGGAACTGAAGCTTTCTTT; CDR3: CASRRQGGTEAFF
V: TRBV7-2; J: TRBJ1-2; D: NA; size: NA; DNA: TGTGCCAGCAATGCGGCTAACTATGGCTACACCTTC; CDR3: CASNAANYGYTF
V: TRBV25-1; J: TRBJ2-4; D: NA; size: few; DNA: TGTGCCAGCAGTGAGGGGCCAACCTTTGCCAAAAACATTCAGTACTTC; CDR3: CASSEGPTFAKNIQYF
V: TRBV6-5; J: TRBJ1-4; D: TRBD1; size: NA; DNA: TGTGCCAGCAGTCCCGGGACAGGGTGGGAAAAACTGTTTTTT; CDR3: CASSPGTGWEKLFF
V: TRBV3-1/TRBV3-2; J: TRBJ2-2; D: NA; size: NA; DNA: TGTGCCAGCAGCCCCGGCCTAGTGCAAGCTGACACCGGGGAGCTGTTTTTT; CDR3: CASSPGLVQADTGELFF
V: TRBV30; J: TRBJ1-1; D: NA; size: NA; DNA: TGTGCCTGGGATGGTGTCGGGTACACTGAAGCTTTCTTT; CDR3: CAWDGVGYTEAFF
V: TRBV27; J: TRBJ2-4; D: NA; size: NA; DNA: TGTGCCAGCAGACCTGGGAGGCTCACCAAAAACATTCAGTACTTC; CDR3: CASRPGRLTKNIQYF
V: TRBV6-6; J: TRBJ2-3; D: TRBD1; size: NA; DNA: TGTGCCAGCAGTTACGGGACAGGGGGAAGCACAGATACGCAGTATTTT; CDR3: CASSYGTGGSTDTQYF
V: TRBV5-4; J: TRBJ2-1; D: NA; size: NA; DNA: TGTGCCAGCAGCTTGGCCCAGGCGACGAATGAGCAGTTCTTC; CDR3: CASSLAQATNEQFF
V: TRBV9; J: TRBJ1-2; D: TRBD1; size: NA; DNA: TGTGCCAGCAGCGCGGGACAGGGGGCGGGAGGCTACACCTTC; CDR3: CASSAGQGAGGYTF
V: TRBV9; J: TRBJ1-2; D: NA; size: NA; DNA: TGTGCCAGCAGCGCGCTCAGGGTTGGGGTCAACTATGGCTACACCTTC; CDR3: CASSALRVGVNYGYTF
V: TRBV19; J: TRBJ1-5; D: NA; size: once; DNA: TGTGCCAGTAGTATGGCAGGGGCGATGGGCAATCAGCCCCAGCATTTT; CDR3: CASSMAGAMGNQPQHF
V: TRBV30; J: TRBJ1-1; D: NA; size: once; DNA: TGTGCCTGGGGTACAGGGCTTCCGAACACTGAAGCTTTCTTT; CDR3: CAWGTGLPNTEAFF
V: TRBV29-1; J: TRBJ2-2; D: TRBD2; size: once; DNA: TGCAGCCCTGTGGTTTGGGGGGGGAACACCGGGGAGCTGTTTTTT; CDR3: CSPVVWGGNTGELFF
V: TRBV11-2; J: TRBJ2-3; D: TRBD1; size: NA; DNA: TGTGCCAGCAGCTTCATTAAGGGGGCGGTAGATACGCAGTATTTT; CDR3: CASSFIKGAVDTQYF
V: TRBV11-1; J: TRBJ1-2; D: TRBD1; size: few; DNA: TGTGCCAGCAGCCCCACTCCGGGACAGGGCTATGGCTACACCTTC; CDR3: CASSPTPGQGYGYTF
V: TRBV12-3/TRBV12-4; J: TRBJ1-2; D: NA; size: NA; DNA: TGTGCCAGCAGTTACGCGGGACCCTATGGCTACACCTTC; CDR3: CASSYAGPYGYTF
V: TRBV5-1; J: TRBJ2-1; D: NA; size: NA; DNA: TGCGCCAGCAGTAGGACTCTCAATGAGCAGTTCTTC; CDR3: CASSRTLNEQFF
V: TRBV23-1; J: TRBJ1-5; D: NA; size: few; DNA: TGCGCCAGCAGACCCCAGGGGACTCAGCCCCAGCATTTT; CDR3: CASRPQGTQPQHF
V: TRBV5-1; J: TRBJ2-7; D: TRBD1; size: NA; DNA: TGCGCCAGCAGCTTGGGCCCTAAAGGACAGGGAAACTACGAGCAGTACTTC; CDR3: CASSLGPKGQGNYEQYF
V: TRBV15; J: TRBJ2-3; D: TRBD1; size: once; DNA: TGTGCCACCAGCAGCACCGGGACAGGTACTAGCACAGATACGCAGTATTTT; CDR3: CATSSTGTGTSTDTQYF
V: TRBV4-2; J: TRBJ2-3; D: TRBD2; size: NA; DNA: TGTGCCAGCACCAGAGAACCCCTAGCGGGGGATTTAGATACGCAGTATTTT; CDR3: CASTREPLAGDLDTQYF
V: TRBV2; J: TRBJ2-3; D: NA; size: NA; DNA: TGTGCCAGCCTCGAACTCGGCACAGATACGCAGTATTTT; CDR3: CASLELGTDTQYF
V: TRBV21-1; J: TRBJ1-2; D: NA; size: NA; DNA: TGTGCCAGCAAACCCCCAGGGGACGGCTACACCTTC; CDR3: CASKPPGDGYTF
V: TRBV18; J: TRBJ1-2; D: TRBD1; size: NA; DNA: TGTGCCAGCTCTCACCGGGACAGGGATAACTATGGCTACACCTTC; CDR3: CASSHRDRDNYGYTF
V: TRBV15; J: TRBJ1-2; D: TRBD1; size: few; DNA: TGTGCCACCAGCACCGGGACAGGGGGCAACGATGGCTACACCTTC; CDR3: CATSTGTGGNDGYTF
V: TRBV7-9; J: TRBJ1-2; D: NA; size: NA; DNA: TGTGCCAGCAGCTTAGCCAGGGAAGGCTACACCTTC; CDR3: CASSLAREGYTF
V: TRBV7-9; J: TRBJ2-7; D: TRBD1; size: NA; DNA: TGTGCCAGCAGCCGGATTACGGGACAGAAGGGATACGAGCAGTACTTC; CDR3: CASSRITGQKGYEQYF
V: TRBV30; J: TRBJ2-6; D: NA; size: once; DNA: TGTGCCTGTACAGGGTACGGGGCCAACGTCCTGACTTTC; CDR3: CACTGYGANVLTF
V: TRBV7-9; J: TRBJ1-2; D: TRBD1; size: NA; DNA: TGTGCCAGCAGCGTATTAGGACAGGGGGCTCACCTGGACACCTTC; CDR3: CASSVLGQGAHLDTF
V: TRBV12-5; J: TRBJ2-1; D: TRBD2; size: NA; DNA: TGTGCTAGTGGCACCGGACTAGCGGTCTACAATGAGCAGTTCTTC; CDR3: CASGTGLAVYNEQFF